These 15 T cell receptor beta chains were sequenced from one sample in a study of post-analysis software for immune sequencing data. Findings and limits, study-wide: Patients carried a few TRBV segments more frequently than controls did, and TRBV5-6, TRBV5-1 and TRBV20-1 were among them.

Unique-molecular-identifier-tagged TCR beta cDNA libraries were used. In TCRdb, the PCR reads were re-called with MiXCR into one record per CDR3 protein. This sample yields some 500,000 distinct CDR3 sequences, of which around 40% are seen a single time; about 12% belongs to the top ten. These receptors' antigens are unknown. The source material was blood. The receptors originated from a girl aged 10 to 17 with multiple sclerosis.

For the CDR3, the DNA is TGTGCCAGCAGTTACTCGTTAGCGGGAGAAGGAACCGGGCAGTACTTC. Translating it yields CASSYSLAGEGTGQYF. The chain has TRBV6-5 and TRBJ2-7; 9 bases are a match to TRBD2. The CDR3 has 16 amino acids. Losses at the gene ends were 0 bases for V and 9 bases for J; bases not matched to a gene: 12. Germline CDR1 is MNHEY and CDR2 is SVGAGI.

This clonotype was seen only a few times. This rearrangement joins TRBV11-2 to TRBJ2-7, with TRBD1 matching 7 bases. J was trimmed by 2 bases and V by 5 bases; bases with no gene match: 9. The CDR3 extends over 15 amino acids. The germline V gene encodes CDR1 SGHAT and CDR2 FQNNGV. The CDR3: CASSPYRGGTYEQYF. The CDR3 DNA reads as TGTGCCAGCAGCCCCTACAGGGGTGGGACCTACGAGCAGTACTTC. The full variable domain, completed using reference TRBV11-2 and TRBJ2-7, is EAGVAQSPRYKIIEKRQSVAFWCNPISGHATLYWYQQILGQGPKLLIQFQNNGVVDDSQLPKDRFSAERLKGVDSTLKIQPAKLEDSAVYLCASSPYRGGTYEQYFGPGTRLTVT.

In this sample, this clonotype turned up a few times. J is TRBJ2-1 and V is TRBV5-5; 8 positions match TRBD2. CDR1 and CDR2 from the germline V gene are SGHKS and YYEKEE (reference sequence). J lost 1 base, V lost 6 bases, and 6 bases had no gene match. The CDR3 is made up of 15 amino acids. CDR3 in DNA: TGTGCCAGCAACCTACTAGCGGAATCCTACAATGAGCAGTTCTTC. Its protein product is CASNLLAESYNEQFF.

The rearrangement uses TRBV9 and TRBJ2-7, with 9 positions matching TRBD2. TRBJ2-5 explains the end of the DNA better; the J call may be wrong. CDR3 length: 17 residues. Germline CDR1 reads SGDLS; CDR2 reads YYNGEE. The CDR3 loop is CASSSGREGRGQETQYF. As DNA, the CDR3 is TGTGCCAGCAGCTCGGGGCGGGAGGGCCGAGGACAAGAGACCCAGTACTTC.

The table lists this clonotype with a few counts. CDR3 protein: CASSLQFQETQYF. The CDR3 DNA sequence: TGCGCCAGCAGCTTACAGTTTCAAGAGACCCAGTACTTC. The J gene is TRBJ2-5, the V gene TRBV5-1; D not resolved. V shed 2 bases and J shed 2 bases, with 7 bases lying between them. This CDR3 spans 13 amino acids. Germline V CDR1 and CDR2: SGHRS, YFSETQ. Looking up the rest from reference TRBV5-1 and TRBJ2-5 gives the full variable domain: KAGVTQTPRYLIKTRGQQVTLSCSPISGHRSVSWYQQTPGQGLQFLFEYFSETQRNKGNFPGRFSGRQFSNSRSEMNVSTLELGDSALYLCASSLQFQETQYFGPGTRLLVL.

V gene TRBV6-5 combines with J gene TRBJ2-1; no firm D call. Per the germline V gene, CDR1 is MNHEY and CDR2 is SVGAGI. The V and J ends lost 2 bases and 0 bases respectively, with 5 bases between them. The CDR3 extends over 14 amino acids. CDR3 residues: CASSYGVSYNEQFF. The CDR3 DNA follows: TGTGCCAGCAGTTACGGCGTCTCCTACAATGAGCAGTTCTTC.

To note about this clonotype: Germline and junction disagree at one end, which may indicate a read error. The rearrangement joins TRBV7-2 to TRBJ2-1, with TRBD2 identical over 7 bases. Germline CDR1 and CDR2: SGHTA and FQGNSA. CDR3 length: 16 residues. CDR3 sequence reads: CASGLNASGIYNEQFF. The CDR3 bases are TGTGCCAGCGGCTTAAACGCTAGCGGAATCTACAATGAGCAGTTCTTC.

This chain uses TRBV20-1 with TRBJ2-7, with 10 bases that match TRBD2. The CDR3 consists of 15 residues. Germline lookup yields CDR1 DFQATT and CDR2 SNEGSKA (reference sequence). V was pared by 1 base and J by 0 bases, with 3 bases of the junction left unmatched. CDR3 protein: CSARGLAGSSYEQYF. CDR3 nucleotides: TGCAGTGCTAGAGGACTAGCGGGCAGCTCCTACGAGCAGTACTTC.

J is TRBJ2-3 and V is TRBV29-1, with 9 bases that match TRBD2. The CDR3 totals 16 residues. V lost 1 base, J lost 1 base, and 6 bases stayed unmatched. CDR1 is SQVTM, CDR2 ANQGSEA, per germline. In DNA, the CDR3 is TGCAGCGTTGAAGTCCTTCTAGCGGGGTGCACAGATACGCAGTATTTT. Amino acids: CSVEVLLAGCTDTQYF.

In this sample, this clonotype turned up a few times. The CDR3 here is CASSRGSDHEQYF. CDR3 in DNA: TGTGCCAGCAGCCGAGGCAGCGACCACGAGCAGTACTTC. The rearrangement joins TRBV7-9 to TRBJ2-4; the D is unclear. The J call could be wrong; TRBJ2-7 is a better fit for the DNA end. Germline V gene sequence: CDR1 SEHNR, CDR2 FQNEAQ (reference sequence). The CDR3 runs 13 residues.

The rearrangement uses TRBV18 and TRBJ2-5, with a weak D call TRBD1 (6 bases). Near its end, the DNA agrees better with TRBJ2-7, so the J call may be wrong. CDR3 length: 14 residues. CDR1 and CDR2 (germline): KGHSH, LQKENI. CDR3 in DNA: TGTGCCAGCTCACCACGGGACAACTTCTACGAGCAGTACTTC. Translated: CASSPRDNFYEQYF.

The chain uses TRBV28 and TRBJ2-1; possibly TRBD2 for D (5 bases). V was pared by 5 bases and J by 3 bases, with 11 bases between. The length of the CDR3 is 14 residues. Germline V lookup: CDR1 MDHEN, CDR2 SYDVKM. In DNA, the CDR3 is TGTGCCAGCAGTCCCACCGGGATCTACAATGAGCAGTTCTTC. This gives the protein CASSPTGIYNEQFF.

The J gene is TRBJ1-1, the V gene TRBV6-6; no firm D call. This CDR3 comprises 14 residues. The V end lost 4 bases, the J end lost 0 bases, and 9 bases lay between the germline ends. The germline gives CDR1 MNHNY, CDR2 SVGAGI (reference sequence). DNA for the CDR3: TGTGCCAGCAGTTCCCTTAGCCTGAACACTGAAGCTTTCTTT. It is translated as CASSSLSLNTEAFF.

V is TRBV7-3 and J is TRBJ2-7, with 8 bases lining up with TRBD1. Germline-derived CDR1 and CDR2 are SGHTA and FQGTGA. The CDR3 consists of 13 residues. The ends lost 3 bases at V and 5 bases at J; junction bases unmatched: 3. CDR3 residues: CASSLGQANEQYF. CDR3 bases: TGTGCCAGCAGCTTGGGACAGGCAAACGAGCAGTACTTC.

This chain uses TRBV14 with TRBJ1-1; D gene ambiguous. The CDR3 consists of 12 residues. The ends were cut back, 0 bases at V and 7 bases at J, with 6 bases in the middle. Germline V gene lookup returns CDR1 SGHDN and CDR2 FVKESK. As DNA, the CDR3 is TGTGCCAGCAGCCAAGAGACGTTTGAAGCTTTCTTT. Amino acids: CASSQETFEAFF.